This section outlines one T cell receptor (beta chain) sequence together with its context. The entry originates in a study of cytomegalovirus exposure and HLA in healthy donors. This CDR3 contains 13 residues. The V end was cut by 8 bases, the J end by 0 bases, with 9 bases between. CDR1 is SGHRS and CDR2 is YFSETQ in the germline V gene. PCR employed 60 Vbeta and 13 Jbeta primers. Here immunoSEQ multiplex PCR was the method, and the copy in TCRdb shows in-frame clones only, minus some. Of about 160,000 clones detected, approximately 79% appear once; the ten largest clones hold about 0.93%. V gene TRBV5-1 combines with J gene TRBJ1-3; D gene uncertain. Sequencing was performed on PBMCs. The sequence was collected from a woman between 45 and 65 years old in good health and CMV-seropositive. Written as DNA, the CDR3 is TGCGCCAGGAGCATTAACTCTGGAAACACCATATATTTT. As protein: CARSINSGNTIYF.